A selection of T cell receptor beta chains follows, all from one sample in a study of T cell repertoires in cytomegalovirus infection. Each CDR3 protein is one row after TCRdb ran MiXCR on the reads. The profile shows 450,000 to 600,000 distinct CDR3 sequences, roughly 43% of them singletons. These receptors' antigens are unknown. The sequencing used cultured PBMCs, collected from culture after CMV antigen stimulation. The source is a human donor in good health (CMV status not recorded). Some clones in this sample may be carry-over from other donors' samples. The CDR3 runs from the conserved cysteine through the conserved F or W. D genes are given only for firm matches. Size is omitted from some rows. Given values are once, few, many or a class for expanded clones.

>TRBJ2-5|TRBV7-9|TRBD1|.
TGTGCCAGCAGCTTCCGACAGGGGCGCGGGGAGACCCAGTACTTC
CASSFRQGRGETQYF
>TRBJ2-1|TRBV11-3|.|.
TGTGCCAGCAGCTTAGATACGAGGGAAGCTCAGTTCTTC
CASSLDTREAQFF
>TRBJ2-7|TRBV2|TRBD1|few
TGTGCCAGCGCGACCTCCGGGACAGGGAACGAGCAGTACTTC
CASATSGTGNEQYF
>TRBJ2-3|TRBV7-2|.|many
TGTGCCAGCAGCTTAGGGGCGGCTTCGAGCACAGATACGCAGTATTTT
CASSLGAASSTDTQYF
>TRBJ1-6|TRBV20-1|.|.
TGCAGTGCTAGAGAAGACAGATGGAATTCACCCCTCCACTTT
CSAREDRWNSPLHF
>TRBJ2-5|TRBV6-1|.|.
TGTGCCAGCAGTACCAACACACAACAGGGTAACCAAGAGACCCAGTACTTC
CASSTNTQQGNQETQYF
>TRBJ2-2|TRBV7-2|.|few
TGTGCCAGCAGCTTAGAAGGGGGAGTCACCGGGGAGCTGTTTTTT
CASSLEGGVTGELFF
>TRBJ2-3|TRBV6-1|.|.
TGTGCCAACAGTCTAGCCGGGGATACGCAGTATTTT
CANSLAGDTQYF
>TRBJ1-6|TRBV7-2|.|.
TGTGCCAGCAGCTTAGGCATTAGGGGATCGGGGAATTCACCCCTCCACTTT
CASSLGIRGSGNSPLHF
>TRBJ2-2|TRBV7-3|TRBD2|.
TGTGCCAGCAGCTTAGACGGGTTAGCGGGACGCACCGGGGAGCTGTTTTTT
CASSLDGLAGRTGELFF
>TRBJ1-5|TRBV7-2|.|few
TGTGCCAGCAGCTTAGCCGGGCCTTCGCGCGATCAGCCCCAGCATTTT
CASSLAGPSRDQPQHF
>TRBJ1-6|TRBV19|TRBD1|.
TGTGCCAGTACCACGCTACAGTACGGGCAGGGGGCTTCACCCCTCCACTTT
CASTTLQYGQGASPLHF
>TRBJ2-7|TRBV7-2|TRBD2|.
TGTGCCAGCAGCTTAAGTAGCGGGGGGAGCTCCTACGAGCAGTACTTC
CASSLSSGGSSYEQYF
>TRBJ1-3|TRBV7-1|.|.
TGTGCCAGCAGCTCTAGAGGGCAAAACACCATATATTTT
CASSSRGQNTIYF
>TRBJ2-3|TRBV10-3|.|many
TGTGCCATCAGTGACGGGGGAAGGGGGGGCCTCGAAGATACGCAGTATTTT
CAISDGGRGGLEDTQYF
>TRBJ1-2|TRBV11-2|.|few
TGTGCCAGCAGCTTAGCCCAAAACTATGGCTACACCTTC
CASSLAQNYGYTF
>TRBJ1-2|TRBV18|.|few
TGTGCCAGCTCATTCTCCGGGACTCACCTGGGAGGCTACACCTTC
CASSFSGTHLGGYTF
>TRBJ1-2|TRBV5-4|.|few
TGTGCCAGCAGCTTCCCCCGGGGGGGCGATGGCTACACCTTC
CASSFPRGGDGYTF
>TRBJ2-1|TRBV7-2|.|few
TGTGCCAGCAGCCTTCGACCTAACAATGAGCAGTTCTTC
CASSLRPNNEQFF
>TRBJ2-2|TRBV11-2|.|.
TGTGCCAGCAGCTTTCCCCGCAGGGGGGAGCTGTTTTTT
CASSFPRRGELFF
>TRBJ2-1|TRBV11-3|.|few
TGTGCCAGCAGCCCAACCCCGGGAGTCGAGGTTGAGCAGTTCTTC
CASSPTPGVEVEQFF
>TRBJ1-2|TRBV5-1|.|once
TGCGCCAGCAGCCCCCGTGAACCGGGGCTATATGGCTACACCTTC
CASSPREPGLYGYTF
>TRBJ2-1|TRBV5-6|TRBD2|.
TGTGCCAGCAGCCCGATGACTAGCGGGCCTTACAATGAGCAGTTCTTC
CASSPMTSGPYNEQFF
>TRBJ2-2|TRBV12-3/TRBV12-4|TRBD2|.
TGTGCCAGCAGTTTTATAATCGTAGGGACTAGCGGGACGAACACCGGGGAGCTGTTTTTT
CASSFIIVGTSGTNTGELFF
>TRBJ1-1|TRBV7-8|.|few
TGTGCCAGCAGCTTAACCGGGGGGCGATTCGGCACTGAAGCTTTCTTT
CASSLTGGRFGTEAFF
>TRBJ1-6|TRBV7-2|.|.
TGTGCCAGCGGGCTTGAAGGTCGGTCACCCCTCCACTTT
CASGLEGRSPLHF
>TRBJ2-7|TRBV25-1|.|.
TGTGCCAGCAAGGACAGAGAGGGGCCCTACGAGCAGTACTTC
CASKDREGPYEQYF
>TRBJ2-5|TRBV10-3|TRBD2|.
TGTGCCATCAGGCCCGGACTAGCGGAGGAGACCCAGTACTTC
CAIRPGLAEETQYF
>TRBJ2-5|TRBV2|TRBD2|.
TGTGCCAGCAGCCGGGAGGGGGAAGAGACCCAGTACTTC
CASSREGEETQYF
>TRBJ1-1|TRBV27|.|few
TGTGCCAGCAGTTTCGTAGGGGTGAACACTGAAGCTTTCTTT
CASSFVGVNTEAFF
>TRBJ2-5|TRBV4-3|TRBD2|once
TGCGCCAGCAGCTCCCGTAGCGGGGAACTCTTGGAGACCCAGTACTTC
CASSSRSGELLETQYF
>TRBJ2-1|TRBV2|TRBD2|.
TGTGCCAGCAGTGGCTCTAGCGGGGGGTTTGGTGAGCAGTTCTTC
CASSGSSGGFGEQFF
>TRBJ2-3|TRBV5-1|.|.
TGCGCCAGCAGCTTAAAACGACAGGGCCTAGCGTTAGATACGCAGTATTTT
CASSLKRQGLALDTQYF
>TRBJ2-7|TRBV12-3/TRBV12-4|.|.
TGTGCCAGCAGTTGGGGCTGGACCTACGAGCAGTACTTC
CASSWGWTYEQYF
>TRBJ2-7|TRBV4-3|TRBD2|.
TGCGCCAGCAGCCAAGGGCCTCGGACTAGCGGAAGCTCCTACGAGCAGTACTTC
CASSQGPRTSGSSYEQYF
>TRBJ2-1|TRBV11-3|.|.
TGTGCCAGCAGCCTCAGGGGGGGCCGGGGGGGACAATACAATGAGCAGTTCTTC
CASSLRGGRGGQYNEQFF
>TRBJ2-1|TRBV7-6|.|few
TGTGCCAGCAGCTTCGCCAGAGCCAGTAATGAGCAGTTCTTC
CASSFARASNEQFF
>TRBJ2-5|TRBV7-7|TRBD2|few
TGTGCCAGCAGCCCTAGGATGACTAGCGGGTTGCGATTTCAAGAGACCCAGTACTTC
CASSPRMTSGLRFQETQYF
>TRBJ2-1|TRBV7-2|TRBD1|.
TGTGCCAGCAGGAGACAGGGCAATGAGCAGTTCTTC
CASRRQGNEQFF
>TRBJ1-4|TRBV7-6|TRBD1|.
TGTGCCAGCAGCCCGGGACAGAGTGAAAAACTGTTTTTT
CASSPGQSEKLFF
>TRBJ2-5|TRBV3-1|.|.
TGTGCCAGCAGCCAAGTTAGCATAGGGACCCAGTACTTC
CASSQVSIGTQYF
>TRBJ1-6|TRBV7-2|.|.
TGTGCCAGCAGCCTCGGGCAGGGTCGCACCCTCCACTTT
CASSLGQGRTLHF
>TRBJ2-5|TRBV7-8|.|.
TGTGCCAGCAGCTTACAAGCTACGGGCCTTTGGCTAGAGACCCAGTACTTC
CASSLQATGLWLETQYF
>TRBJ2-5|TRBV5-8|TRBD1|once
TGTGCCAGCAGCCCTGGGGACAGGGGAGGCCAAGAGACCCAGTACTTC
CASSPGDRGGQETQYF
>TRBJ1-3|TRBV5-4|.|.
TGTGCCAGCAGCTTGGATGCAGGGGCTGGAAACACCATATATTTT
CASSLDAGAGNTIYF
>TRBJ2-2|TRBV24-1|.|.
TGTGCCACCAGTGACCTGACCACCGGGGAGCTGTTTTTT
CATSDLTTGELFF
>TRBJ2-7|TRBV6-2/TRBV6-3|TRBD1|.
TGTGCCAGCAGTTCTCCGGGACAGCAAATGAACTACGAGCAGTACTTC
CASSSPGQQMNYEQYF
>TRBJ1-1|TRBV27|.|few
TGTGCCAGCAGTTTGGGGGCCCTGAACACTGAAGCTTTCTTT
CASSLGALNTEAFF
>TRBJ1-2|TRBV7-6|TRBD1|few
TGTGCCAGCAGCTTAGGGACAGGGGGAAGCTATGGCTACACCTTC
CASSLGTGGSYGYTF
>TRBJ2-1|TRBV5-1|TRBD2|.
TGCGCCAGCAGCTTCCTAGGGCGGGGGAGTGAAGATGAGCAGTTCTTC
CASSFLGRGSEDEQFF
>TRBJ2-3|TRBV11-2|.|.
TGTGCCAGCAGCTTGGGGGACTCATACACAGATACGCAGTATTTT
CASSLGDSYTDTQYF
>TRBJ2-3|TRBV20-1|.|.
TGCAGTGCTATTACTCGGACAGATACGCAGTATTTT
CSAITRTDTQYF
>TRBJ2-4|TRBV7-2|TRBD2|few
TGTGCCAGCAGCCCCGGGGGGGAGGGGGGTTTTATAGAGTACTTC
CASSPGGEGGFIEYF
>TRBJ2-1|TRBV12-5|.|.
TGTGCTAGTGGTTTGGGACCCCCGGTATATGAGCAGTTCTTC
CASGLGPPVYEQFF
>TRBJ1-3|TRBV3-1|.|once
TGTGCCAGCAGCCTTACCGCGGTCAACTCTGGAAACACCATATATTTT
CASSLTAVNSGNTIYF
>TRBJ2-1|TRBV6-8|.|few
TGTGCCAGCAGTTACACTAGATTCCATGAGCAGTTCTTC
CASSYTRFHEQFF
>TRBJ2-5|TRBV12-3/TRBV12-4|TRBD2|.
TGTGCCAGCAGCCTAACTAGCGTCGGGACCCAGTACTTC
CASSLTSVGTQYF
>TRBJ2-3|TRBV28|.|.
TGTGCCAGCAGTTCCCGGGGACAATGGGGCACAGATACGCAGTATTTT
CASSSRGQWGTDTQYF
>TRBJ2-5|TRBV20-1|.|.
TGCAGTGCCGGCGGGGGCGGAGAGACCCAGTACTTC
CSAGGGGETQYF
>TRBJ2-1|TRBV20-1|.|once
TGCAGTGCTTCCCAAGGGCTGAGCTCCTACAATGAGCAGTTCTTC
CSASQGLSSYNEQFF